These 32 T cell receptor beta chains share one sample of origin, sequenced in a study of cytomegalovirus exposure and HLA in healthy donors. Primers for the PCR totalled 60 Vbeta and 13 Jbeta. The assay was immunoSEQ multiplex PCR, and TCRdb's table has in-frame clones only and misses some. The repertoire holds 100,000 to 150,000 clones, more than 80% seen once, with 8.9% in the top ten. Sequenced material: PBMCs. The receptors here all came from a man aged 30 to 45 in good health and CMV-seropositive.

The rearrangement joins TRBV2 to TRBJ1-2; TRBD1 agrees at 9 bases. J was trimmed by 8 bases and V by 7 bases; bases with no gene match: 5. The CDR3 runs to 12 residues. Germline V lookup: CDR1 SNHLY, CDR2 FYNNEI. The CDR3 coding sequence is TGTGCCAGCAAGCAGGACAGGGGCGGCTACACCTTC. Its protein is CASKQDRGGYTF. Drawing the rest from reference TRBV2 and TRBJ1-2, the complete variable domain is EPEVTQTPSHQVTQMGQEVILRCVPISNHLYFYWYRQILGQKVEFLVSFYNNEISEKSEIFDDQFSVERPDGSNFTLKIRSTKLEDSAMYFCASKQDRGGYTFGSGTRLTVV.

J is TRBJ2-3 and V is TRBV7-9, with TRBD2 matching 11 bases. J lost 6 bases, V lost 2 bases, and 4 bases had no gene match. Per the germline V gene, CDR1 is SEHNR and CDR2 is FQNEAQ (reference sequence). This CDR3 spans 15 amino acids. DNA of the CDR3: TGTGCCAGCAGCTTAAGGTCTAGCGGGGGGGATACGCAGTATTTT. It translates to CASSLRSSGGDTQYF.

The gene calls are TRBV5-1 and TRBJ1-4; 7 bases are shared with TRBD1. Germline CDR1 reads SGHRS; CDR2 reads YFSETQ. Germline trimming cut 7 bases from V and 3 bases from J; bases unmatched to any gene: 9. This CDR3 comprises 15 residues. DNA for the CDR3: TGCGCCAGCCGTCTCACAGGGGCTCCTAATGAAAAACTGTTTTTT. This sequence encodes CASRLTGAPNEKLFF.

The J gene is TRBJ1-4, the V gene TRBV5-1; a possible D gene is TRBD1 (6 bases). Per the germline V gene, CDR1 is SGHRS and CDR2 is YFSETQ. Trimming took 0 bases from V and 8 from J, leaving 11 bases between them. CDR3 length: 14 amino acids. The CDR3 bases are TGCGCCAGCAGCTTGGAGGGGGTACAGGAAAAACTGTTTTTT. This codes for CASSLEGVQEKLFF. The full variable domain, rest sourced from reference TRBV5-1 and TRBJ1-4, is KAGVTQTPRYLIKTRGQQVTLSCSPISGHRSVSWYQQTPGQGLQFLFEYFSETQRNKGNFPGRFSGRQFSNSRSEMNVSTLELGDSALYLCASSLEGVQEKLFFGSGTQLSVL.

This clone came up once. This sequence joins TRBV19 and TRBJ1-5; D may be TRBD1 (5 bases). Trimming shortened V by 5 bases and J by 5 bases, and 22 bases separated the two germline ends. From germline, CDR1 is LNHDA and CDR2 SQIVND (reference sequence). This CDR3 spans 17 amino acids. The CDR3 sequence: CASSAPGGRGNDQPQHF. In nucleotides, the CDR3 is TGTGCCAGTAGTGCCCCCGGGGGTAGGGGCAATGATCAGCCCCAGCATTTT.

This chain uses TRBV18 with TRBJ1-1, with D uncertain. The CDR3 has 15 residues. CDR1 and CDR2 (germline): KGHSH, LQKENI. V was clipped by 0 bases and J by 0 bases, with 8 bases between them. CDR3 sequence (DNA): TGTGCCAGCTCACCACCCGCCAGGATGAACACTGAAGCTTTCTTT. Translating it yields CASSPPARMNTEAFF.

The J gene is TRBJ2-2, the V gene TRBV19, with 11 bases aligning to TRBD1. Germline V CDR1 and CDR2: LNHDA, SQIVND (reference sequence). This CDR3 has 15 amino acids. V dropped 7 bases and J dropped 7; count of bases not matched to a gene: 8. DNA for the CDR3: TGTGCCAGTACCGGAGGGGGACAGGGGGTCGGGGAGCTGTTTTTT. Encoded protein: CASTGGGQGVGELFF.

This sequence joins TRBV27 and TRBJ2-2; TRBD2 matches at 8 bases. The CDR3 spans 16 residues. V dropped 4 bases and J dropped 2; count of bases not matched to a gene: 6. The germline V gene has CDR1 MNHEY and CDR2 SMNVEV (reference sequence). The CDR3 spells CASSSRGGPNTGELFF. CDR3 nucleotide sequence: TGTGCCAGCAGTTCCCGGGGGGGCCCCAACACCGGGGAGCTGTTTTTT.

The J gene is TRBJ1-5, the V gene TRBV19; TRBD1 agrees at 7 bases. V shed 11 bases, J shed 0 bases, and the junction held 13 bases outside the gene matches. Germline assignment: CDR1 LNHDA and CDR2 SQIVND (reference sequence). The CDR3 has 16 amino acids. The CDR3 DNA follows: TGTGCCGCCGGGGACAGACGTCCCATTAGCAATCAGCCCCAGCATTTT. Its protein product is CAAGDRRPISNQPQHF.

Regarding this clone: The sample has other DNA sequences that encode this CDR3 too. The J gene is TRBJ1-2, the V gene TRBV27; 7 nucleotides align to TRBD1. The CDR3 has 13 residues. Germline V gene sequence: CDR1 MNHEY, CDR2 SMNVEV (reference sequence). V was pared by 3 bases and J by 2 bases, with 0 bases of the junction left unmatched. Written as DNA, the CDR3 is TGTGCCAGCAGTTTGACAGGGAACTATGGCTACACCTTC. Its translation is CASSLTGNYGYTF.

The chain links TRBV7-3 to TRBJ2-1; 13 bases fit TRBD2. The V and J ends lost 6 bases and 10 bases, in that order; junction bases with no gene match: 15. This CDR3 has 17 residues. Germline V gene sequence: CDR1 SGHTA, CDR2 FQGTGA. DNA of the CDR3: TGTGCCAGCAGGCCCCAACCGGGACTAGCGGGGTTAACGGAGCAGTTCTTC. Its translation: CASRPQPGLAGLTEQFF.

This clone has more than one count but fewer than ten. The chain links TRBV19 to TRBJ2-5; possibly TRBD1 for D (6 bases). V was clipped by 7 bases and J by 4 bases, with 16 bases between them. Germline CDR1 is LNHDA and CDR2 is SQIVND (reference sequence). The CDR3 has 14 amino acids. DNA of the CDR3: TGTGCCAGTAAGAGACAGGCCGAGGGAGAGACCCAGTACTTC. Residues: CASKRQAEGETQYF.

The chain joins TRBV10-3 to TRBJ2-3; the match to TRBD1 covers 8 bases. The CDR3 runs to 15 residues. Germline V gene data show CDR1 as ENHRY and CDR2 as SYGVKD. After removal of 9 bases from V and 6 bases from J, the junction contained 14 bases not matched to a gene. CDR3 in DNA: TGTGCCATATCCGCCCCGGACAGGGTCGGCGATACGCAGTATTTT. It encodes CAISAPDRVGDTQYF.

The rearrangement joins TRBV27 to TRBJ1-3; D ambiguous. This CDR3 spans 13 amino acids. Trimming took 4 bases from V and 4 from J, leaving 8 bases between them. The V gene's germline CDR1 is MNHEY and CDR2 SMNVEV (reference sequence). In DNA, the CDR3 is TGTGCCAGCAGTTCCCATCCCGGAAACACCATATATTTT. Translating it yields CASSSHPGNTIYF.

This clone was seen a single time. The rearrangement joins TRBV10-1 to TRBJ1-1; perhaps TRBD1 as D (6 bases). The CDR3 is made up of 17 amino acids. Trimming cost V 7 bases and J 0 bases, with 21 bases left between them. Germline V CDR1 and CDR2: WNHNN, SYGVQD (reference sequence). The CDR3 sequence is CASITRTAKPMNTEAFF. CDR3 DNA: TGCGCCAGCATAACCCGGACAGCCAAACCAATGAACACTGAAGCTTTCTTT.

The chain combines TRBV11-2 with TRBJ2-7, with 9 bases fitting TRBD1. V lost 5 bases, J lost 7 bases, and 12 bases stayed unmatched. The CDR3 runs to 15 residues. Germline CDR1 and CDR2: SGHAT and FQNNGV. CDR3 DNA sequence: TGTGCCAGCAGCGCACAGTTGGAGACAGGGGGGGAGCAGTACTTC. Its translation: CASSAQLETGGEQYF.

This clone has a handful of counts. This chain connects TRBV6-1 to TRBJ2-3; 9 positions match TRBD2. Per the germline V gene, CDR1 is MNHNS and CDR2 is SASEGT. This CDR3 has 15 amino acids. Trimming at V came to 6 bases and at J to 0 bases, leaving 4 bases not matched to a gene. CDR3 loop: CASRVAGASTDTQYF. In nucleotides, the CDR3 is TGTGCCAGCAGGGTAGCGGGGGCAAGCACAGATACGCAGTATTTT.

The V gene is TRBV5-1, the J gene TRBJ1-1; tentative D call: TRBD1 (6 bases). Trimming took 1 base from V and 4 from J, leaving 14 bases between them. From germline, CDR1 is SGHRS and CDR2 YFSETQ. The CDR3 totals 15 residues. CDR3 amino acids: CASSLRQESGTEAFF. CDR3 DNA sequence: TGCGCCAGCAGCTTGAGACAGGAATCCGGCACTGAAGCTTTCTTT.

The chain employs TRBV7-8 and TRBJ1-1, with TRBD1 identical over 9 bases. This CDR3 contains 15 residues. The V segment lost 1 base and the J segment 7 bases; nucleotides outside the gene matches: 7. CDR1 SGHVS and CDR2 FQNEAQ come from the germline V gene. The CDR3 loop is CASSLGGTGTSEAFF. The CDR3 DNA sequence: TGTGCCAGCAGCTTAGGAGGGACAGGGACCAGTGAAGCTTTCTTT. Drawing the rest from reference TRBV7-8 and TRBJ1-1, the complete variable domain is GAGVSQSPRYKVAKRGQDVALRCDPISGHVSLFWYQQALGQGPEFLTYFQNEAQLDKSGLPSDRFFAERPEGSVSTLKIQRTQQEDSAVYLCASSLGGTGTSEAFFGQGTRLTVV.

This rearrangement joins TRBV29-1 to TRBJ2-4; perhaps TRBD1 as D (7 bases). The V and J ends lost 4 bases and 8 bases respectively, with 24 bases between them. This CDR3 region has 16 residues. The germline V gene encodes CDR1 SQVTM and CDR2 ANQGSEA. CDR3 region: CSVGESQGGRGDIQYF. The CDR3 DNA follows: TGCAGCGTTGGGGAATCCCAGGGGGGCAGGGGGGACATTCAGTACTTC.

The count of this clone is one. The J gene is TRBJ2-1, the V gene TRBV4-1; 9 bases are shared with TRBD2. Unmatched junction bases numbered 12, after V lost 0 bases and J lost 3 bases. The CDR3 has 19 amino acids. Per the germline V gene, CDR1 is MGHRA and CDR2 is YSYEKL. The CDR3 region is CASSQDRDLAGRYYNEQFF. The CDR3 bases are TGCGCCAGCAGCCAAGATCGTGATCTAGCGGGGCGATACTACAATGAGCAGTTCTTC.

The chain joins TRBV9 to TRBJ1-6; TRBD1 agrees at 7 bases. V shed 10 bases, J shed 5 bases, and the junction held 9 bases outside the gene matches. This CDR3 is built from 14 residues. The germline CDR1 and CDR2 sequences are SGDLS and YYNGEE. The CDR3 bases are TGTGCCTCGGAGACAGGGACAAATAATTCACCCCTCCACTTT. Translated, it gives CASETGTNNSPLHF.

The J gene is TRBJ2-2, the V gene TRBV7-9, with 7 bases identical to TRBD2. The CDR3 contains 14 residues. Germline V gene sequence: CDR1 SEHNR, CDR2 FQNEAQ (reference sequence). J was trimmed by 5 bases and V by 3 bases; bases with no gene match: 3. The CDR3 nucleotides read TGTGCCAGCAGCTTGGGACTAACAACCGGGGAGCTGTTTTTT. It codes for CASSLGLTTGELFF.

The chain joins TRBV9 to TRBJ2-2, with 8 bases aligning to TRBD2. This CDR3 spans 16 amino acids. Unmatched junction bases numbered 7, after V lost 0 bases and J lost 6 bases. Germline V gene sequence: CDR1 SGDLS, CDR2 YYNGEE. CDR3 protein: CASSVAPGGSSGELFF. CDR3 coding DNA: TGTGCCAGCAGCGTAGCCCCGGGGGGGTCCTCCGGGGAGCTGTTTTTT. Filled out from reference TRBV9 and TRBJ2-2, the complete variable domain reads DSGVTQTPKHLITATGQRVTLRCSPRSGDLSVYWYQQSLDQGLQFLIQYYNGEERAKGNILERFSAQQFPDLHSELNLSSLELGDSALYFCASSVAPGGSSGELFFGEGSRLTVL.

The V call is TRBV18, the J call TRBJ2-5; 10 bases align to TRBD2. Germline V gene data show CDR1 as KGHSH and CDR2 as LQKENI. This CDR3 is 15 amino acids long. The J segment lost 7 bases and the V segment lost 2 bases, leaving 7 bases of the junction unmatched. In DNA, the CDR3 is TGTGCCAGCTCACCAGCCAGCGGGGGGGCCGGGACCCAGTACTTC. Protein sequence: CASSPASGGAGTQYF.

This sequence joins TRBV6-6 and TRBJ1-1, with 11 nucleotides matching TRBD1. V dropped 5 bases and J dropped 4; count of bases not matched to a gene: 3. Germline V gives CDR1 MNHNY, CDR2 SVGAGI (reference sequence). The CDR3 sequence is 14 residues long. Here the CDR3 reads CASSKGQGGTEAFF. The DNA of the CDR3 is TGTGCCAGCAGTAAGGGACAGGGGGGCACTGAAGCTTTCTTT.

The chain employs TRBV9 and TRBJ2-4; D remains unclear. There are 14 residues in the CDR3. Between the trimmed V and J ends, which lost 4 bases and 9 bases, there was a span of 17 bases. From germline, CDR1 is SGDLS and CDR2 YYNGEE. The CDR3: CASSPIPRGAIQYF. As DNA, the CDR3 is TGTGCCAGCAGCCCAATTCCACGAGGCGCCATTCAGTACTTC. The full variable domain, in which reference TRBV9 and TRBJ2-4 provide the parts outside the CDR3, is DSGVTQTPKHLITATGQRVTLRCSPRSGDLSVYWYQQSLDQGLQFLIQYYNGEERAKGNILERFSAQQFPDLHSELNLSSLELGDSALYFCASSPIPRGAIQYFGAGTRLSVL.

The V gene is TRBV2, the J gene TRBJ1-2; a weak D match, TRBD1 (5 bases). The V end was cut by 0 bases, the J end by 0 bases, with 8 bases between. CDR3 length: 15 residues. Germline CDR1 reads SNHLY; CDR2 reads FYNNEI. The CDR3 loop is CASSEATATNYGYTF. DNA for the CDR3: TGTGCCAGCAGTGAAGCGACAGCCACTAACTATGGCTACACCTTC.

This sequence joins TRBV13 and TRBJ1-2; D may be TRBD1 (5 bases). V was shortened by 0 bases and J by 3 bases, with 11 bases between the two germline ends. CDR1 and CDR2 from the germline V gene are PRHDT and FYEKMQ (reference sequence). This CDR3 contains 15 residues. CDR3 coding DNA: TGTGCCAGCAGCTTAGGTGGGGGGGTTTACTATGGCTACACCTTC. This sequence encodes CASSLGGGVYYGYTF.

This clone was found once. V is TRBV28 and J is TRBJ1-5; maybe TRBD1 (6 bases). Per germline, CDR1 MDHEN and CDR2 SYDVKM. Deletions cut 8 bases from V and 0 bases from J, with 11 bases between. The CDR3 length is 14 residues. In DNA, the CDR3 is TGTGCCAGCGCGGGGGGCCTTAGCAATCAGCCCCAGCATTTT. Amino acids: CASAGGLSNQPQHF.

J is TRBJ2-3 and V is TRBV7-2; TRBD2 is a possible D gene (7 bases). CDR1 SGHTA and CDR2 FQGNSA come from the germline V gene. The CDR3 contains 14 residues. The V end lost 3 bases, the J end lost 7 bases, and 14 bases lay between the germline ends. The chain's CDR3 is CASSLGGGLYTQYF. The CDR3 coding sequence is TGTGCCAGCAGCTTGGGGGGGGGCTTATATACGCAGTATTTT.

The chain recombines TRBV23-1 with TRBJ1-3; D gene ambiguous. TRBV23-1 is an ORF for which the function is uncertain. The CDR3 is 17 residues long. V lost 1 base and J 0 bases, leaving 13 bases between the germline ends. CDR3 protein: CASSQFAGNLSGNTIYF. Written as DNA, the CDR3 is TGCGCCAGCAGTCAATTTGCGGGGAACCTCTCTGGAAACACCATATATTTT.